The following is a TCR beta chain sequence with its context. This CDR3 is 16 amino acids long. The germline V gene has CDR1 LGHNA and CDR2 YSLEER. V lost 1 base and J 2 bases, leaving 14 bases between the germline ends. This sample is part of a study of radiation and T cells in renal cell carcinoma. Time point here: blood 4 weeks post-SBRT, at nephrectomy. Treatment specified: 15 Gy SBRT to primary tumor, nephrectomy 4 weeks later. Clones were sequenced by immunoSEQ multiplex PCR, and TCRdb holds only the in-frame ones, with some missing. In the table there are just under 150,000 clones, 65% to 90% of which are singletons.

The sample consisted of blood, taken from a patient whose treatment included radiotherapy and nephrectomy. The source of this sequence is a woman between 50 and 59 years old with renal cell carcinoma. The genes are TRBV4-3 and TRBJ1-2; possible D gene TRBD1, 6 bases. CDR3 sequence (DNA): TGCGCCAGCAGCCAAGGAGTAGGGAGGGGGAACTATGGCTACACCTTC. This translates into CASSQGVGRGNYGYTF.